A selection of T cell receptor beta chains follows, all from one sample in a study of blood T cell repertoires in COVID-19. TCRdb's copy holds only in-frame clones and misses some; the assay was immunoSEQ multiplex PCR. The repertoire includes under 250,000 clones, roughly four fifths of them detected once, and about 3.7% sits in the top ten. Sequencing used PBMCs or T cells enriched from blood (not recorded which). All receptors come from a woman aged 55-69 years who had recovered from COVID-19. Each CDR3 is given with its conserved first and last residue. The order of the fields is J gene, V gene, clone size, D gene, CDR3 length, CDR3 DNA, CDR3 protein. The D gene is left open where the match is weak. Clone sizes are given selectively: once, few, many, or a class where the clone is expanded.

J: TRBJ1-3
V: TRBV20-1
size: -
D: -
length: 15
DNA: TGCAGTGCTAGTAATCCTTTAAACTCTGGAAACACCATATATTTT
CDR3: CSASNPLNSGNTIYF

J: TRBJ2-1
V: TRBV5-4
size: few
D: -
length: 14
DNA: TGTGCCAGCAACATGGACAGCTCCTACAATGAGCAGTTCTTC
CDR3: CASNMDSSYNEQFF

J: TRBJ2-7
V: TRBV5-1
size: -
D: TRBD1
length: 15
DNA: TGCGCCAGCAGCTTGTACGGGACAGGGACCTACGAGCAGTACTTC
CDR3: CASSLYGTGTYEQYF

J: TRBJ2-7
V: TRBV19
size: -
D: -
length: 13
DNA: TGTGCCAGTACCGCCAGGGGATTCGGCGAGCAGTACTTC
CDR3: CASTARGFGEQYF

J: TRBJ1-3
V: TRBV9
size: -
D: -
length: 17
DNA: TGTGCCAGCAGTCCGCAGGGGCTTATGAACTCTGGAAACACCATATATTTT
CDR3: CASSPQGLMNSGNTIYF

J: TRBJ1-5
V: TRBV3-1/TRBV3-2
size: -
D: -
length: 15
DNA: TGTGCCAGCAGCCAAGACAGGGGTGGCAATCAGCCCCAGCATTTT
CDR3: CASSQDRGGNQPQHF

J: TRBJ1-2
V: TRBV7-2
size: -
D: -
length: 15
DNA: TGTGCCAGCAGCCTAGCCCGGACACCTAACTATGGCTACACCTTC
CDR3: CASSLARTPNYGYTF

J: TRBJ2-7
V: TRBV5-1
size: -
D: TRBD1
length: 16
DNA: TGCGCCAGCAGCTACCCGGGACAGGGCCTTTCCGAGGAGCAGTACTTC
CDR3: CASSYPGQGLSEEQYF

J: TRBJ1-1
V: TRBV4-2
size: -
D: -
length: 15
DNA: TGTGCCAGCAGCCAAGATAGCCGAAGAAACACTGAAGCTTTCTTT
CDR3: CASSQDSRRNTEAFF

J: TRBJ1-4
V: TRBV2
size: -
D: TRBD1
length: 14
DNA: TGTGCCAGCAGTCTGGACAGGGGGCGTGAAAAACTGTTTTTT
CDR3: CASSLDRGREKLFF

J: TRBJ1-2
V: TRBV19
size: -
D: -
length: 14
DNA: TGTGCCAGTACCTTCATGGGGCCTAGGGGTGGCTACACCTTC
CDR3: CASTFMGPRGGYTF

J: TRBJ1-4
V: TRBV5-4
size: -
D: -
length: 15
DNA: TGTGCCAGCAGCTTGGGTGGGGGCGCGGGTGAAAAACTGTTTTTT
CDR3: CASSLGGGAGEKLFF

J: TRBJ1-3
V: TRBV5-6
size: -
D: -
length: 13
DNA: TGTGCCAGCAGCCGACAGCGAGGAAACACCATATATTTT
CDR3: CASSRQRGNTIYF

J: TRBJ1-6
V: TRBV15
size: -
D: -
length: 15
DNA: TGTGCCACCAGCAAATTCGAGCACTATAATTCACCCCTCCACTTT
CDR3: CATSKFEHYNSPLHF

J: TRBJ2-7
V: TRBV3-1/TRBV3-2
size: -
D: TRBD1
length: 18
DNA: TGTGCCAGCAGCCAAGGGACAGGCCGAACTCTTTCCAACAACGAGCAGTACTTC
CDR3: CASSQGTGRTLSNNEQYF

J: TRBJ2-1
V: TRBV5-1
size: -
D: TRBD2
length: 19
DNA: TGCGCCAACATTCCGCGGCCCGGACTAGCCCTAAGCTCCTACAATGAGCAGTTCTTC
CDR3: CANIPRPGLALSSYNEQFF

J: TRBJ2-7
V: TRBV7-2
size: -
D: TRBD1
length: 15
DNA: TGTGCCAGCAGCTTAGTGGGACAGGGGGCCTACGAGCAGTACTTC
CDR3: CASSLVGQGAYEQYF

J: TRBJ2-7
V: TRBV20-1
size: once
D: -
length: 16
DNA: TGCAGTGCTAGTGGGACGGTTTCACAGGGACCCTACGAGCAGTACTTC
CDR3: CSASGTVSQGPYEQYF

J: TRBJ2-1
V: TRBV10-1
size: -
D: TRBD2
length: 17
DNA: TGCGCCAGCAGTGATTCGGCTAGCGGACCCTCCTACAATGAGCAGTTCTTC
CDR3: CASSDSASGPSYNEQFF

J: TRBJ1-6
V: TRBV11-2
size: -
D: TRBD1
length: 14
DNA: TGTGCCAGCAGCCCTAGGACAGGGGACTCACCCCTCCACTTT
CDR3: CASSPRTGDSPLHF

J: TRBJ2-1
V: TRBV5-1
size: -
D: -
length: 12
DNA: TGCGCCAGTATTAGCTCCTACAATGAGCAGTTCTTC
CDR3: CASISSYNEQFF

J: TRBJ1-5
V: TRBV4-1
size: -
D: -
length: 15
DNA: TGCGCCAGCAGCCAAGGGGAGGGCCCGGGCCAGCCCCAGCATTTT
CDR3: CASSQGEGPGQPQHF

J: TRBJ2-3
V: TRBV6-1
size: -
D: TRBD2
length: 16
DNA: TGTGCCAGCAGTGCGGTCGGGACTAGCGGCACAGATACGCAGTATTTT
CDR3: CASSAVGTSGTDTQYF

J: TRBJ2-1
V: TRBV5-1
size: -
D: TRBD2
length: 15
DNA: TGCGCCAGCAGCACGACTAGCGGGATATACAATGAGCAGTTCTTC
CDR3: CASSTTSGIYNEQFF

J: TRBJ2-7
V: TRBV6-1
size: -
D: TRBD1
length: 14
DNA: TGTGCCAGCAGTGACAGGGGGCCCAAGGACGAGCAGTACTTC
CDR3: CASSDRGPKDEQYF

J: TRBJ1-1
V: TRBV4-1
size: -
D: -
length: 16
DNA: TGCGCCAGCAGCCTCCGGGACTGGGGATCGAACACTGAAGCTTTCTTT
CDR3: CASSLRDWGSNTEAFF

J: TRBJ1-1
V: TRBV7-9
size: -
D: -
length: 13
DNA: TGTGCCAGCAAACTGACGGGGGTCACTGAAGCTTTCTTT
CDR3: CASKLTGVTEAFF

J: TRBJ1-5
V: TRBV6-5
size: -
D: -
length: 15
DNA: TGTGCCAGCCAAGTAACAGCTTATAGCAATCAGCCCCAGCATTTT
CDR3: CASQVTAYSNQPQHF

J: TRBJ2-5
V: TRBV3-1/TRBV3-2
size: -
D: TRBD2
length: 17
DNA: TGTGCCAGCAGCCAAGGCAACGCGGGGGGGCTCATAGAGACCCAGTACTTC
CDR3: CASSQGNAGGLIETQYF

J: TRBJ2-3
V: TRBV5-1
size: -
D: -
length: 15
DNA: TGCGCCAGCAGCTCCTCACAGATACGCACAGATACGCAGTATTTT
CDR3: CASSSSQIRTDTQYF

J: TRBJ2-3
V: TRBV5-1
size: -
D: TRBD2
length: 18
DNA: TGCGCCAGCAGCTCAGAAAAAGGGACTAGCGGCCACACAGATACGCAGTATTTT
CDR3: CASSSEKGTSGHTDTQYF

J: TRBJ2-7
V: TRBV6-5
size: -
D: -
length: 15
DNA: TGTGCCAGCAGTTACTCCCCCAGGGGCCCCTACGAGCAGTACTTC
CDR3: CASSYSPRGPYEQYF

J: TRBJ2-7
V: TRBV28
size: -
D: -
length: 12
DNA: TGTGCCAGCAGCCCTAGTGGTCTCGAGCAGTACTTC
CDR3: CASSPSGLEQYF

J: TRBJ2-5
V: TRBV20-1
size: -
D: -
length: 14
DNA: TGCAGTGCTAGTCCGGCAGGGAGGAGGGAGACCCAGTACTTC
CDR3: CSASPAGRRETQYF

J: TRBJ1-1
V: TRBV6-5
size: -
D: -
length: 14
DNA: TGTGCCAGCCGCCCCCTGACGGGGTTCCCTGAAGCTTTCTTT
CDR3: CASRPLTGFPEAFF

J: TRBJ2-2
V: TRBV10-1
size: -
D: TRBD1
length: 16
DNA: TGCGCCAGCAGTGACCCGGACAGGCAACCCACCGGGGAGCTGTTTTTT
CDR3: CASSDPDRQPTGELFF

J: TRBJ2-6
V: TRBV2
size: -
D: -
length: 14
DNA: TGTGCCAGCAAAACAGGGTCAGGGGCCAACGTCCTGACTTTC
CDR3: CASKTGSGANVLTF

J: TRBJ2-1
V: TRBV19
size: -
D: -
length: 13
DNA: TGTGCCAGTAGTATATCTTTTAACAATGAGCAGTTCTTC
CDR3: CASSISFNNEQFF

J: TRBJ2-7
V: TRBV18
size: -
D: TRBD2
length: 16
DNA: TGTGCCAGCTCACCCCCCGGGGTAGCGGGGTACTACGAGCAGTACTTC
CDR3: CASSPPGVAGYYEQYF

J: TRBJ1-2
V: TRBV7-6
size: -
D: -
length: 17
DNA: TGTGCCAGCAGCTTAGATCTATTTACAGGAACGGTGGATGGCTACACCTTC
CDR3: CASSLDLFTGTVDGYTF

J: TRBJ2-6
V: TRBV6-5
size: -
D: -
length: 14
DNA: TGTGCCAGCAAGGAGGATCCCGGGGCCAACGTCCTGACTTTC
CDR3: CASKEDPGANVLTF

J: TRBJ2-5
V: TRBV7-4
size: -
D: -
length: 11
DNA: TGTGCCAGCAGCCAATATCCGCCGGTATACTTC
CDR3: CASSQYPPVYF

J: TRBJ1-1
V: TRBV6-5
size: -
D: TRBD1
length: 15
DNA: TGTGCCAGCAGGAGACTCGACAGGGGGATCACTGAAGCTTTCTTT
CDR3: CASRRLDRGITEAFF

J: TRBJ1-4
V: TRBV11-2
size: few
D: -
length: 16
DNA: TGTGCCAGCAGCCCCGGAGGAGGGAGGACTAATGAAAAACTGTTTTTT
CDR3: CASSPGGGRTNEKLFF

J: TRBJ2-3
V: TRBV19
size: -
D: -
length: 12
DNA: TGTGCCAGTAGTCTTAGCACAGATACGCAGTATTTT
CDR3: CASSLSTDTQYF

J: TRBJ1-2
V: TRBV2
size: -
D: -
length: 14
DNA: TGTGCCAGCAGTGAAGGACAAATCCCAGGGGACTACACCTTC
CDR3: CASSEGQIPGDYTF

J: TRBJ1-1
V: TRBV3-1/TRBV3-2
size: -
D: -
length: 14
DNA: TGTGCCAGCAGCCAAGGGAGTCGAACCACTGAAGCTTTCTTT
CDR3: CASSQGSRTTEAFF

J: TRBJ2-2
V: TRBV7-9
size: -
D: -
length: 15
DNA: TGTGCCAGCACCCTAACCGCTACGGGGGCCGGGGAGCTGTTTTTT
CDR3: CASTLTATGAGELFF

J: TRBJ1-4
V: TRBV27
size: -
D: -
length: 14
DNA: TGTGCCAGCAGTTTAATAGGGGAAGATGAAAAACTGTTTTTT
CDR3: CASSLIGEDEKLFF

J: TRBJ2-1
V: TRBV5-1
size: once
D: TRBD1
length: 17
DNA: TGCGCCAGCAGCTCATCCGTTTCGGGACAGAGATACAATGAGCAGTTCTTC
CDR3: CASSSSVSGQRYNEQFF

J: TRBJ1-2
V: TRBV11-2
size: -
D: TRBD1
length: 15
DNA: TGTGCCAGCAGCTTAGGACAGGGGGCTGTATATGGCTACACCTTC
CDR3: CASSLGQGAVYGYTF

J: TRBJ2-1
V: TRBV29-1
size: -
D: TRBD1
length: 15
DNA: TGCAGCGTTGAAGTTGGGACAGGGATTCACAATGAGCAGTTCTTC
CDR3: CSVEVGTGIHNEQFF